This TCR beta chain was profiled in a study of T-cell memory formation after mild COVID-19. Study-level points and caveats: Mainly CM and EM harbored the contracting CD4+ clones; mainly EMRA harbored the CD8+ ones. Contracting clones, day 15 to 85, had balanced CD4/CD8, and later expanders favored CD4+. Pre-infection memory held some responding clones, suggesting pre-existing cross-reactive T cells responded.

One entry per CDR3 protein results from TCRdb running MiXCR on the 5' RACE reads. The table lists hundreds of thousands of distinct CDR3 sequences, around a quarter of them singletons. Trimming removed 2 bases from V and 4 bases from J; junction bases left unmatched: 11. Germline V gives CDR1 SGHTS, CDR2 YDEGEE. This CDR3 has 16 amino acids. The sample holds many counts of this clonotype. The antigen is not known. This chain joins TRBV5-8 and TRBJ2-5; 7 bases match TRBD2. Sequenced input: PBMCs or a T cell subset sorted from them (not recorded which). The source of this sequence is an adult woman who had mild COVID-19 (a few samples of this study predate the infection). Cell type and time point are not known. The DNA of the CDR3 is TGTGCCAGCAGCTTCGGCGGGAGCTCAATAGGAGAGACCCAGTACTTC. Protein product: CASSFGGSSIGETQYF.